This T cell receptor beta chain was obtained from a study of shared clonotypes between healthy human individuals. Germline assignment: CDR1 LNHNV and CDR2 YYDKDF (reference sequence). The CDR3 is 15 amino acids. V was clipped by 0 bases and J by 2 bases, with 7 bases between them. Donors, without exception, were Caucasian adults residing in Nashville, Tennessee. Points on this clone: Its antigen is undetermined.

Whole-study findings and limits: Generally, naive subsets (rather than memory subsets) showed larger estimated richness.

In the source study's methods: From ImmunoSEQ came sequences covering only the junction and carrying no quality scores, so filtering differed. The data were produced by immunoSEQ multiplex PCR, yet TCRdb's version contains in-frame clones alone and is incomplete. Clone size and V and J calls were adopted from that table, with D and trimming inferred from the DNA. The sample lists under 1,100,000 clones, 60% to 80% occurring once. The sequence was collected from a young man in good health. The chain has TRBV15 and TRBJ2-2; maybe TRBD2 (5 bases). Sequenced sample: memory CD4+ T cells sorted from blood. Subset given: CD45RA-negative fraction. The CDR3 is CATSRDRGNTGELFF. The CDR3, as DNA: TGTGCCACCAGCAGAGATCGGGGAAACACCGGGGAGCTGTTTTTT.